Listed below are T cell receptor beta chains from one sample, sequenced in a study of blood T cell repertoires in COVID-19. TCRdb's copy holds only in-frame clones and misses some; the assay was immunoSEQ multiplex PCR. Of approximately 140,000 clones in the sample, roughly 90% are singletons; the top ten hold about 10%. The sequencing sample was made of peripheral blood. All receptors come from a man between 45 and 60 years old with active or convalescent COVID-19. CDR3s include the opening cysteine and the closing phenylalanine or tryptophan. D genes are given only for firm matches. Size is stated for part of the rows, as once, few or many counts, or as a class when the clone is expanded.

clone size	V gene	J gene	D gene	CDR3 protein	CDR3 DNA
-	TRBV7-2	TRBJ2-2	TRBD1	CASRATGTANTGELFF	TGTGCCAGCAGAGCCACCGGGACAGCGAACACCGGGGAGCTGTTTTTT
-	TRBV12-5	TRBJ2-2	TRBD2	CASGSFGLAGDRELFF	TGTGCTAGTGGTTCGTTTGGACTAGCGGGAGACAGGGAGCTGTTTTTT
-	TRBV10-3	TRBJ2-1	-	CAISEPLRGNEQFF	TGTGCCATCAGTGAGCCCCTAAGAGGGAATGAGCAGTTCTTC
-	TRBV7-9	TRBJ2-2	-	CASSHPRGELFF	TGTGCCAGCAGCCACCCCAGGGGGGAGCTGTTTTTT
-	TRBV5-1	TRBJ1-3	-	CASRGGLTSGNTIYF	TGCGCCAGCCGTGGCGGTCTCACCTCTGGAAACACCATATATTTT
-	TRBV5-4	TRBJ2-7	TRBD1	CASSLDRGGYEQYF	TGTGCCAGCAGCCTCGACAGGGGAGGCTACGAGCAGTACTTC
-	TRBV29-1	TRBJ1-5	-	CSVVSGSNQPQHF	TGCAGCGTTGTTTCCGGTAGCAATCAGCCCCAGCATTTT
-	TRBV2	TRBJ2-7	-	CASSQDRSYEQYF	TGTGCCAGCAGTCAGGACAGATCCTACGAGCAGTACTTC
-	TRBV28	TRBJ2-7	TRBD2	CASSTRTSGTDIMPYEQYF	TGTGCCAGCAGTACCCGGACTAGCGGGACCGATATTATGCCCTACGAGCAGTACTTC
-	TRBV19	TRBJ2-7	-	CASSIRDRPPIYEQYF	TGTGCCAGTAGTATTCGCGACAGGCCTCCCATCTACGAGCAGTACTTC
-	TRBV6-2/TRBV6-3	TRBJ2-7	-	CASSYLGLGSYEQYF	TGTGCCAGCAGTTACTTAGGACTGGGCTCCTACGAGCAGTACTTC
-	TRBV28	TRBJ2-7	TRBD2	CASSPGLASLYEQYF	TGTGCCAGCAGTCCCGGACTAGCGAGCCTCTACGAGCAGTACTTC
-	TRBV5-1	TRBJ1-2	-	CATRAGTNYGYTF	TGCGCCACCAGGGCAGGGACTAACTATGGCTACACCTTC
-	TRBV5-4	TRBJ1-1	-	CASSSRATGKNTEAFF	TGTGCCAGCAGCTCACGGGCAACAGGGAAGAACACTGAAGCTTTCTTT
-	TRBV21-1	TRBJ2-7	-	CASSTGGPYEQYF	TGTGCCAGCAGCACTGGAGGCCCCTACGAGCAGTACTTC
-	TRBV4-1	TRBJ2-1	TRBD2	CASSQGYGTSGRARSNEQFF	TGCGCCAGCAGCCAAGGTTACGGGACTAGCGGGAGGGCCCGTAGCAATGAGCAGTTCTTC
-	TRBV19	TRBJ1-5	-	CASSMGTAHQPQHF	TGTGCCAGTAGTATGGGGACTGCTCATCAGCCCCAGCATTTT
-	TRBV19	TRBJ1-2	TRBD1	CASSMNSGTGYGYTF	TGTGCCAGTAGTATGAATTCCGGGACAGGGTATGGCTACACCTTC
-	TRBV4-1	TRBJ2-2	-	CASSQGQTGELFF	TGCGCCAGCAGCCAAGGCCAGACCGGGGAGCTGTTTTTT
once	TRBV5-4	TRBJ1-1	-	CASSGTENTEAFF	TGTGCCAGCAGCGGGACTGAGAACACTGAAGCTTTCTTT
-	TRBV25-1	TRBJ2-7	-	CASSPAGKDYEQYF	TGTGCCAGCAGCCCTGCCGGGAAGGACTACGAGCAGTACTTC
-	TRBV6-5	TRBJ2-7	TRBD1	CASRQGQGPSYEQYF	TGTGCCAGCAGGCAAGGACAGGGGCCATCCTACGAGCAGTACTTC
-	TRBV28	TRBJ1-2	-	CASSLSGSPKYGYTF	TGTGCCAGCAGTTTGTCCGGGTCTCCGAAATATGGCTACACCTTC
-	TRBV27	TRBJ2-3	TRBD1	CASSRDRVEDTQYF	TGTGCCAGCAGTAGGGACAGGGTTGAAGATACGCAGTATTTT
-	TRBV29-1	TRBJ2-5	-	CSVGASETQYF	TGCAGCGTGGGGGCATCGGAGACCCAGTACTTC
once	TRBV24-1	TRBJ2-1	TRBD1	CATSDLDRGLRNEQFF	TGTGCCACCAGTGATCTTGACAGGGGGCTGAGAAATGAGCAGTTCTTC
-	TRBV9	TRBJ1-6	-	CASSVAGGDNSPLHF	TGTGCCAGCAGCGTAGCGGGCGGGGATAATTCACCCCTCCACTTT
-	TRBV9	TRBJ1-2	-	CASSVGQGDALGGYTF	TGTGCCAGCAGCGTTGGGCAGGGCGATGCCTTGGGTGGCTACACCTTC
-	TRBV18	TRBJ2-7	-	CASSPPGHSYEQYF	TGTGCCAGCTCACCACCGGGACACTCCTACGAGCAGTACTTC
few	TRBV19	TRBJ1-1	TRBD1	CASSIGTGGVKMTEAFF	TGTGCCAGTAGTATCGGGACAGGGGGTGTTAAGATGACTGAAGCTTTCTTT
-	TRBV7-2	TRBJ2-3	-	CASSSGGTDTQYF	TGTGCCAGCAGCTCCGGGGGTACAGATACGCAGTATTTT
-	TRBV27	TRBJ2-3	-	CASSFLAGTDTQYF	TGTGCCAGCAGTTTTCTAGCCGGCACAGATACGCAGTATTTT
-	TRBV10-3	TRBJ1-6	TRBD1	CAIRPGTENSPLHF	TGTGCCATCAGACCCGGGACAGAGAATTCACCCCTCCACTTT
once	TRBV5-1	TRBJ2-5	TRBD2	CASSVGTSGGAETQYF	TGCGCCAGCAGCGTGGGGACTAGCGGAGGGGCAGAGACCCAGTACTTC
-	TRBV27	TRBJ2-2	TRBD2	CASSRLAGGTGELFF	TGTGCCAGCAGTCGTTTAGCGGGAGGGACCGGGGAGCTGTTTTTT
-	TRBV15	TRBJ2-5	-	CATSRDEAAFQETQYF	TGTGCCACCAGCAGAGATGAAGCGGCCTTTCAAGAGACCCAGTACTTC
-	TRBV11-2	TRBJ1-2	-	CASSLDLDGYTF	TGTGCCAGCAGCTTAGACCTCGATGGCTACACCTTC